Here is one TCR beta chain with its context. The data were produced by immunoSEQ multiplex PCR, yet TCRdb's version contains in-frame clones alone and is incomplete. The profile covers 650,000 to 800,000 clones, with 85% to 90% appearing a single time and over 0.2% taken by the ten largest. The data belong to a study of blood T cell repertoires in COVID-19. Study-level information: The United States, Italy and Spain supplied acute and convalescent COVID-19 samples.

The CDR3 is 14 amino acids. V was clipped by 0 bases and J by 8 bases, with 13 bases between them. The germline CDR1 and CDR2 sequences are MNHEY and SVGAGI. The gene calls are TRBV6-5 and TRBJ1-1; unclear D gene. The origin of this receptor is a woman in her late teens or twenties with acute or convalescent COVID-19. The sequenced sample consisted of peripheral blood. The CDR3 loop is CASSYSDTRREAFF. CDR3 DNA: TGTGCCAGCAGTTACTCCGACACCCGCAGGGAAGCTTTCTTT.